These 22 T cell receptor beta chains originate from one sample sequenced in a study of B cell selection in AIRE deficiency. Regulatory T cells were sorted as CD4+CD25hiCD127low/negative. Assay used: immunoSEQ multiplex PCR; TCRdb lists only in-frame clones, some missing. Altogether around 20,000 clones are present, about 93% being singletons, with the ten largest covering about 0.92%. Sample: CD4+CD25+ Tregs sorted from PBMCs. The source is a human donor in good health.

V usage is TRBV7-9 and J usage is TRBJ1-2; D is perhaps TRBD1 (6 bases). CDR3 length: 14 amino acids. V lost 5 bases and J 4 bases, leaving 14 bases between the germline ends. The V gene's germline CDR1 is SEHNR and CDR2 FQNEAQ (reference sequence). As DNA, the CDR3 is TGTGCCAGCAGCGCGCGGGGGCCCCCCTATGGCTACACCTTC. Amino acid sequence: CASSARGPPYGYTF.

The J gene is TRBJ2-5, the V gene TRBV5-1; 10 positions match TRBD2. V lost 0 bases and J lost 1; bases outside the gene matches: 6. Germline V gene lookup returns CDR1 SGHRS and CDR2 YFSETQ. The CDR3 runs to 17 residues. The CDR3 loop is CASSLEAGGLAQETQYF. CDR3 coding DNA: TGCGCCAGCAGCTTGGAAGCGGGAGGGTTGGCCCAAGAGACCCAGTACTTC. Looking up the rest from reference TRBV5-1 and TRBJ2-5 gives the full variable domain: KAGVTQTPRYLIKTRGQQVTLSCSPISGHRSVSWYQQTPGQGLQFLFEYFSETQRNKGNFPGRFSGRQFSNSRSEMNVSTLELGDSALYLCASSLEAGGLAQETQYFGPGTRLLVL.

The CDR3 DNA is TGCAGCCTTCTTCTTACCGGGACTGGGGAGCAGTACTTC. It translates to CSLLLTGTGEQYF. The chain recombines TRBV29-1 with TRBJ2-7; a weak D match, TRBD2 (6 bases). CDR3 length equals 13 residues. Per the germline V gene, CDR1 is SQVTM and CDR2 is ANQGSEA. Trimming stripped 8 bases from V and 7 bases from J, with 21 bases between.

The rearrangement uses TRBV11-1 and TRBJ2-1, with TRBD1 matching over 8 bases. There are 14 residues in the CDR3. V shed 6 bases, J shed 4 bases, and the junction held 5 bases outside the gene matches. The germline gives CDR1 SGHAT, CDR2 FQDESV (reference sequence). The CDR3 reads CASRGQDLYNEQFF. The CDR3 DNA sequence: TGTGCCAGCAGGGGACAGGATCTTTACAATGAGCAGTTCTTC.

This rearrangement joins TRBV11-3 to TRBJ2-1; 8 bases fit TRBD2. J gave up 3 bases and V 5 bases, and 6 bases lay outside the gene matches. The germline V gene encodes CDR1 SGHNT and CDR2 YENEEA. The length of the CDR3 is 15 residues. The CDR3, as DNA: TGTGCCAGCAGCCCTAGCGGGTTTCACTACAATGAGCAGTTCTTC. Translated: CASSPSGFHYNEQFF.

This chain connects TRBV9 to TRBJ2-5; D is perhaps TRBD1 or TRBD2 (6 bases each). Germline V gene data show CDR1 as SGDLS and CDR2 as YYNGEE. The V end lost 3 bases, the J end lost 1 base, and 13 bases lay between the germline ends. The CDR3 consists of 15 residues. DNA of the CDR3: TGTGCCAGCAGCGCGGGGGCTGTAAGCCAAGAGACCCAGTACTTC. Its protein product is CASSAGAVSQETQYF.

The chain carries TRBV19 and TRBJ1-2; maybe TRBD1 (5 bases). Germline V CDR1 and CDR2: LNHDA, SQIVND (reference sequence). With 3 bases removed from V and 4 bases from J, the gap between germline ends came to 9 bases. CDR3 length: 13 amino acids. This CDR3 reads CASSMGVLYGYTF. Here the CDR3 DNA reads TGTGCCAGTAGTATGGGGGTCCTCTATGGCTACACCTTC.

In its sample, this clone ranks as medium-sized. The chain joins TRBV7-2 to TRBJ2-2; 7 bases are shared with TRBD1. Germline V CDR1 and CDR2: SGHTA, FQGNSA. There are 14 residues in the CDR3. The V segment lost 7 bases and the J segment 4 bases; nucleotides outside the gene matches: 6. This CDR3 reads CASTMTGLTGELFF. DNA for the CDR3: TGTGCCAGCACCATGACAGGGCTCACCGGGGAGCTGTTTTTT.

The CDR3: CASRIYYGYTF. DNA of the CDR3: TGTGCCAGCAGGATATACTATGGCTACACCTTC. The chain links TRBV28 to TRBJ1-2; D unclear. CDR1 is MDHEN and CDR2 is SYDVKM in the germline V gene. Trimming removed 6 bases at V and 3 bases at J, with 5 bases between. The CDR3 extends over 11 amino acids.

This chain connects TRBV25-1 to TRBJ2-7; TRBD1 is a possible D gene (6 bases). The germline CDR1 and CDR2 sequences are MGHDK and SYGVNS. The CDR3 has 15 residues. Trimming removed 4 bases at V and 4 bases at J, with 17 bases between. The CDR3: CASSAPRGPWYEQYF. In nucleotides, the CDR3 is TGTGCCAGCAGTGCTCCCAGGGGTCCCTGGTACGAGCAGTACTTC.

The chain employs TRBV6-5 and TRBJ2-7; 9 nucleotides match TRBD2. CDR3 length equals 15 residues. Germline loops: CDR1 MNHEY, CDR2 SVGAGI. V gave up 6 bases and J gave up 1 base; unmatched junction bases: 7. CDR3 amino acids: CASRRDTSGSYEQYF. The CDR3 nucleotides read TGTGCCAGCAGACGGGACACTAGCGGGTCCTACGAGCAGTACTTC.

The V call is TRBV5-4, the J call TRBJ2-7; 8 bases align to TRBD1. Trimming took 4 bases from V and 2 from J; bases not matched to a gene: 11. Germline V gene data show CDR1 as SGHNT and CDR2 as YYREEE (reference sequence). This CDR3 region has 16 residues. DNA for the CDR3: TGTGCCAGCAGCCAGGGGGCGACCCTAGGCCCCTACGAGCAGTACTTC. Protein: CASSQGATLGPYEQYF.

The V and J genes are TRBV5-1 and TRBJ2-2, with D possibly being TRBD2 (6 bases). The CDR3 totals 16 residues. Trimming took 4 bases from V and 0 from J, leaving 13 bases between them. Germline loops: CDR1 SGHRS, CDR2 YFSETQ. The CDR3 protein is CASSPQVAANTGELFF. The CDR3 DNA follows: TGCGCCAGCAGCCCACAGGTAGCGGCGAACACCGGGGAGCTGTTTTTT.

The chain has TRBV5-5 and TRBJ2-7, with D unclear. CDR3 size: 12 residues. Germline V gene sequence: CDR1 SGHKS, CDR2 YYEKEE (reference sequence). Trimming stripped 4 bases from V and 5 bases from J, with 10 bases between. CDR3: CASSPLPHEQYF. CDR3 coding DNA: TGTGCCAGCAGCCCCTTACCCCACGAGCAGTACTTC.

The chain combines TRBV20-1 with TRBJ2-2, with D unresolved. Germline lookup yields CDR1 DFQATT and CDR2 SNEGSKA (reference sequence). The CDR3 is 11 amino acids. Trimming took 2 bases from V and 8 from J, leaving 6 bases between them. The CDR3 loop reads CSARKPGELFF. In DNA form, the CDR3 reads TGCAGTGCTAGAAAACCTGGGGAGCTGTTTTTT.

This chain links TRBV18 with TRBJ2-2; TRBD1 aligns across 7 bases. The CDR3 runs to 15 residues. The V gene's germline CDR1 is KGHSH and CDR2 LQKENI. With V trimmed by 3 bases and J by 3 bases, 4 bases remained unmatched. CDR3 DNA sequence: TGTGCCAGCTCACCCAGACAGGGTCACACCGGGGAGCTGTTTTTT. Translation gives CASSPRQGHTGELFF. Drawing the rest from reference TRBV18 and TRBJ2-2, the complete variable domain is NAGVMQNPRHLVRRRGQEARLRCSPMKGHSHVYWYRQLPEEGLKFMVYLQKENIIDESGMPKERFSAEFPKEGPSILRIQQVVRGDSAAYFCASSPRQGHTGELFFGEGSRLTVL.

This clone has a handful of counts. The CDR3 is CASSVQEAWGEQFF. DNA for the CDR3: TGTGCCAGCAGCGTACAAGAGGCTTGGGGAGAGCAGTTCTTC. The V call is TRBV9, the J call TRBJ2-1; D is unclear. V lost 1 base, J lost 10 bases, and 15 bases lay in between. The CDR3 is made up of 14 amino acids. Germline values: CDR1 SGDLS, CDR2 YYNGEE.

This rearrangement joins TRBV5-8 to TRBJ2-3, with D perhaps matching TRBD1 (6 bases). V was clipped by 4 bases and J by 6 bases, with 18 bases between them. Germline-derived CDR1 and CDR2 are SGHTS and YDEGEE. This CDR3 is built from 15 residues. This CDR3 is CASSGPGHRSDTQYF. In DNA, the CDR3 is TGTGCCAGCAGCGGGCCGGGACATCGGTCCGATACGCAGTATTTT.

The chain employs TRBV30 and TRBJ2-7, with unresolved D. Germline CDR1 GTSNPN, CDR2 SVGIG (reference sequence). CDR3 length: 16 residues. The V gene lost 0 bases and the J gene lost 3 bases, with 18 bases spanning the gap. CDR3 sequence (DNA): TGTGCCTGGAGTGTACGACAAGTCCTCTCTCTCTACGAGCAGTACTTC. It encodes CAWSVRQVLSLYEQYF.

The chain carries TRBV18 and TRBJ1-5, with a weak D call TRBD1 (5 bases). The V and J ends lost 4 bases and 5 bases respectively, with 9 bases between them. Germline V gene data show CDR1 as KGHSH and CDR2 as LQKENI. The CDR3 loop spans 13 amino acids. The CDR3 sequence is CASSRGEYQPQHF. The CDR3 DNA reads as TGTGCCAGCTCACGGGGGGAATATCAGCCCCAGCATTTT.

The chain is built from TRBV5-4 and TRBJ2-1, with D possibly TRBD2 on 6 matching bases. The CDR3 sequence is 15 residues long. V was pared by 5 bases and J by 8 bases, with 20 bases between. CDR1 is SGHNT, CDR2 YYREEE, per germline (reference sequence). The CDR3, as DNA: TGTGCCAGCAGTGGCGTTCGGGGGAACGGGCATGAGCAGTTCTTC. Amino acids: CASSGVRGNGHEQFF. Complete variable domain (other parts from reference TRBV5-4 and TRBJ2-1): ETGVTQSPTHLIKTRGQQVTLRCSSQSGHNTVSWYQQALGQGPQFIFQYYREEENGRGNFPPRFSGLQFPNYSSELNVNALELDDSALYLCASSGVRGNGHEQFFGPGTRLTVL.

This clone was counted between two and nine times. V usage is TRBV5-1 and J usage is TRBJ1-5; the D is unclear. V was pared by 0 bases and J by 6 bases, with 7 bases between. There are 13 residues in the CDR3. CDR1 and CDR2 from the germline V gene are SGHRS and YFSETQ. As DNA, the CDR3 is TGCGCCAGCAGCTTGGGGTCCGGTCAGCCCCAGCATTTT. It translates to CASSLGSGQPQHF.